Presented here are 3 T cell receptor beta chains from one specimen sequenced in a study of control samples from healthy donors and cancer patients. The assay was immunoSEQ multiplex PCR, and TCRdb's table has in-frame clones only and misses some. Of 75,000 to 95,000 clones listed, around 84% are singletons. The sequenced sample consisted of PBMCs. These receptors all come from a man between 70 and 80 years old with lung cancer.

This rearrangement joins TRBV5-1 to TRBJ1-2, with D tentatively TRBD1 (6 bases). Germline CDR1 SGHRS, CDR2 YFSETQ. Trimming left V 7 bases short and J 4 bases short, with 20 bases between. This CDR3 comprises 15 residues. The CDR3 bases are TGCGCCAGCGGACCACACACACAGGGAAGCTATGGCTACACCTTC. Amino acids: CASGPHTQGSYGYTF.

J is TRBJ1-5 and V is TRBV4-1, with D possibly matching TRBD1 (5 bases). This CDR3 contains 15 residues. Trimming cost V 6 bases and J 0 bases, with 12 bases left between them. In germline, CDR1 is MGHRA, CDR2 YSYEKL. The CDR3, as DNA: TGCGCCAGCAGAAAACTGACAGATAGCAATCAGCCCCAGCATTTT. Protein: CASRKLTDSNQPQHF.

This sequence joins TRBV23-1 and TRBJ1-1; 8 bases agree with TRBD1. TRBV23-1 is flagged as an ORF with uncertain function. The CDR3 runs to 15 residues. V lost 4 bases, J lost 6 bases, and 10 bases stayed unmatched. The CDR3 nucleotides read TGCGCCAGCAGTCGAACTAAGGACAGGGAAGCTGAAGCTTTCTTT. Amino acids: CASSRTKDREAEAFF.